The T cell receptor beta chain described here comes from a study of blood T cells in healthy people across ages. A second PCR, run for roughly 7 to 12 cycles, used a sample-barcoded 5' primer plus a J-beta primer mix. TCRdb re-called the 5' RACE reads with MiXCR, one entry per CDR3 protein. This table has approximately 800,000 distinct CDR3 sequences, about 53% appearing once. CDR1 is SGHRS and CDR2 is YFSETQ in the germline V gene. The CDR3 runs to 14 residues. V was clipped by 4 bases and J by 4 bases, with 14 bases between them. Healthy Caucasian individuals from Russia aged about 6 to 95 served as donors.

Sequencing was performed on blood. The receptor comes from a man older than 75 in good health. This chain joins TRBV5-1 and TRBJ2-5; tentatively, D is TRBD2 (6 bases). CDR3 DNA: TGCGCCAGCAGCCTAACGGGAGTAACAGAGACCCAGTACTTC. Residues: CASSLTGVTETQYF.